Presented here are 26 T cell receptor beta chains from one specimen sequenced in a study of T-cell reconstitution after alpha-beta-depleted transplantation in children. As it was prepared, the TCRbeta library received unique molecular identifiers. Each CDR3 protein gets one entry after TCRdb re-called the PCR reads with MiXCR. Of 200,000 to 250,000 distinct CDR3 sequences in the sample, roughly 11% are singletons; the top ten hold roughly 27%. Source: PBMCs, taken before TCRalphabeta/CD19-depleted stem cell transplant. All receptors derive from a child under three years old with acute myeloid leukemia, due to receive a stem cell transplant.

The chain combines TRBV5-1 with TRBJ1-6, with D unclear. The V gene's germline CDR1 is SGHRS and CDR2 YFSETQ. Trimming stripped 4 bases from V and 8 bases from J, with 13 bases between. The length of the CDR3 is 14 residues. The CDR3 region is CASSRTGVDSPLHF. CDR3 sequence (DNA): TGCGCCAGCAGCCGGACGGGTGTGGATTCACCCCTCCACTTT.

The gene calls are TRBV5-1 and TRBJ1-1; maybe TRBD1 (5 bases). V was pared by 7 bases and J by 4 bases, with 17 bases between. The CDR3 spans 14 residues. Germline CDR1 SGHRS, CDR2 YFSETQ. The CDR3 DNA reads as TGCGCCAGCGGGGAGGGGCCCGTTAGCACTGAAGCTTTCTTT. This encodes CASGEGPVSTEAFF.

This clonotype was detected ten times or more. V is TRBV5-8 and J is TRBJ2-5; possible D gene TRBD2, 5 bases. This CDR3 region has 16 residues. V was shortened by 4 bases and J by 4 bases, with 20 bases between the two germline ends. Looked up from germline, CDR1 is SGHTS and CDR2 is YDEGEE. CDR3 sequence reads: CASSPVGSVGVETQYF. For the CDR3, the DNA is TGTGCCAGCAGCCCCGTCGGTAGCGTCGGGGTAGAGACCCAGTACTTC. Full variable domain (missing parts from reference TRBV5-8 and TRBJ2-5): EAGVTQSPTHLIKTRGQQATLRCSPISGHTSVYWYQQALGLGLQFLLWYDEGEERNRGNFPPRFSGRQFPNYSSELNVNALELEDSALYLCASSPVGSVGVETQYFGPGTRLLVL.

This clonotype has more than one count but fewer than ten. A read error may be the cause here, since a much bigger clone is one base away. V usage is TRBV20-1 and J usage is TRBJ1-2, with a possible D match to TRBD1 (5 bases). There are 12 residues in the CDR3. CDR1 is DFQATT and CDR2 is SNEGSKA in the germline V gene (reference sequence). The CDR3 DNA reads as TGCAGTGCTAGGACAGACAACTATGGCTACCCCTTC. This translates into CSARTDNYGYPF.

The chain employs TRBV10-2 and TRBJ1-1; D uncertain. Trimming took off 4 bases at V and 5 bases at J, with 14 bases between the two ends. The CDR3 runs to 14 residues. CDR1 and CDR2 (germline): WSHSY, SAAADI. The chain's CDR3 is CASSGTGLGTEAFF. The CDR3 nucleotides read TGCGCCAGCAGTGGCACCGGGCTGGGGACTGAAGCTTTCTTT.

The table lists this clonotype with many counts. The genes are TRBV20-1 and TRBJ2-1, with 12 bases identical to TRBD2. This CDR3 comprises 16 residues. Looked up from germline, CDR1 is DFQATT and CDR2 is SNEGSKA (reference sequence). V dropped 0 bases and J dropped 7; count of bases not matched to a gene: 7. The CDR3 DNA reads TGCAGTGCTAGAGATCGTACTAGCGGGAGGCTGAATGAGCAGTTCTTC. This gives the protein CSARDRTSGRLNEQFF.

Many counts were recorded for this clonotype. This chain connects TRBV11-2 to TRBJ2-1; 7 bases are a match to TRBD1. The germline gives CDR1 SGHAT, CDR2 FQNNGV. With 5 bases clipped from V and 4 bases from J, the junction kept 2 bases outside the gene matches. The CDR3 has 13 amino acids. The CDR3 DNA sequence: TGTGCCAGCAGCCGGGACAGATACAATGAGCAGTTCTTC. Translating it yields CASSRDRYNEQFF.

V is TRBV7-9 and J is TRBJ2-1; 9 nucleotides line up with TRBD2. CDR1 is SEHNR and CDR2 is FQNEAQ in the germline V gene (reference sequence). This CDR3 comprises 15 residues. The ends lost 6 bases at V and 6 bases at J; junction bases unmatched: 9. The CDR3 DNA sequence: TGTGCCAGCAGAGACGGGCTAGCGGGGATCAATGAGCAGTTCTTC. This translates into CASRDGLAGINEQFF.

This clonotype was recorded many times. The rearrangement joins TRBV5-1 to TRBJ2-2, with 7 nucleotides matching TRBD1. CDR1 SGHRS and CDR2 YFSETQ come from the germline V gene. V shed 4 bases and J 2 bases; nucleotides not matched to a gene: 8. The CDR3 is made up of 16 amino acids. CDR3 sequence: CASSVLPGGNTGELFF. The CDR3, as DNA: TGCGCCAGCAGCGTTCTACCAGGGGGAAACACCGGGGAGCTGTTTTTT.

This clonotype occurred many times. The J gene is TRBJ2-7, the V gene TRBV10-3; tentatively, D is TRBD1 (6 bases). CDR1 is ENHRY, CDR2 SYGVKD, per germline. V was cut by 1 base and J by 5 bases, with 12 bases left in between. The CDR3 runs to 14 residues. CDR3 DNA: TGTGCCATCAGTGAGTTACAGGGAAGAAACGAGCAGTACTTC. Protein product: CAISELQGRNEQYF.

This clonotype has ten or more counts. V usage is TRBV20-1 and J usage is TRBJ1-1; D remains ambiguous. V lost 7 bases to trimming and J lost 11 bases, with 17 bases between them. The CDR3 length is 11 residues. CDR1 and CDR2 (germline): DFQATT, SNEGSKA (reference sequence). The chain's CDR3 is CSVLNPLRAFF. In DNA, the CDR3 is TGCAGTGTCCTAAATCCTTTAAGGGCTTTCTTT.

The table lists this clonotype with many counts. This chain uses TRBV20-1 with TRBJ2-3; D not certain. The CDR3 is 12 residues long. Germline loops: CDR1 DFQATT, CDR2 SNEGSKA (reference sequence). Deletions cut 2 bases from V and 4 bases from J, with 7 bases between. The CDR3 coding sequence is TGCAGTGCTAGATTACTGGCAGATACGCAGTATTTT. It codes for CSARLLADTQYF.

This clonotype was counted at least ten times. The chain recombines TRBV15 with TRBJ2-5, with D tentatively TRBD2 (6 bases). CDR1 is LNHNV, CDR2 YYDKDF, per germline (reference sequence). Trimming removed 5 bases at V and 2 bases at J, with 15 bases between. The CDR3 contains 15 residues. The chain's CDR3 is CATSGTRTVQETQYF. The CDR3 bases are TGTGCCACCAGCGGGACTCGGACGGTGCAAGAGACCCAGTACTTC. Full variable domain (remainder filled in from reference TRBV15 and TRBJ2-5): DAMVIQNPRYQVTQFGKPVTLSCSQTLNHNVMYWYQQKSSQAPKLLFHYYDKDFNNEADTPDNFQSRRPNTSFCFLDIRSPGLGDTAMYLCATSGTRTVQETQYFGPGTRLLVL.

This clonotype was detected a few times. The V and J genes are TRBV7-2 and TRBJ2-7; the D is unclear. This CDR3 region has 13 residues. V was pared by 3 bases and J by 3 bases, with 9 bases between. The germline gives CDR1 SGHTA, CDR2 FQGNSA. For the CDR3, the DNA is TGTGCCAGCAGCTTGACTGGATTCTACGAGCAGTACTTC. This encodes CASSLTGFYEQYF.

The chain uses TRBV5-1 and TRBJ2-1; 13 nucleotides agree with TRBD2. Per the germline V gene, CDR1 is SGHRS and CDR2 is YFSETQ. This CDR3 is built from 17 residues. J was trimmed by 9 bases and V by 0 bases; bases with no gene match: 9. Here the CDR3 DNA reads TGCGCCAGCAGCTTGGTTTCCGGACTAGCGGGAGCCGGTGAGCAGTTCTTC. Translation gives CASSLVSGLAGAGEQFF.

Only a few counts were recorded for this clonotype. The chain has TRBV24-1 and TRBJ2-1, with D hard to call. Deletions cut 8 bases from V and 7 bases from J, with 14 bases between. The CDR3 runs 13 residues. CDR1 KGHDR and CDR2 SFDVKD come from the germline V gene. The CDR3 sequence is CATTEAYGNEQFF. CDR3 DNA sequence: TGTGCCACCACTGAGGCTTATGGGAATGAGCAGTTCTTC.

This clonotype was recorded many times. CDR3 coding DNA: TGCAGTGCAAACCGGGCGGATGAGCAGTTCTTC. Its translation is CSANRADEQFF. The genes are TRBV20-1 and TRBJ2-1; no clear D. There are 11 residues in the CDR3. Germline CDR1 and CDR2: DFQATT and SNEGSKA (reference sequence). The V end was cut by 6 bases, the J end by 8 bases, with 11 bases between.

This clonotype was recorded many times. This chain uses TRBV4-2 with TRBJ2-1, with D possibly matching TRBD2 (6 bases). V was shortened by 1 base and J by 4 bases, with 14 bases between the two germline ends. The CDR3 is 16 residues long. Per the germline V gene, CDR1 is LGHNA and CDR2 is YNFKEQ. The CDR3 nucleotides read TGTGCCAGCAGCCAAGTATCAGCGGGCCTTTACAATGAGCAGTTCTTC. Encoded protein: CASSQVSAGLYNEQFF.

The chain recombines TRBV27 with TRBJ2-7; 8 nucleotides match TRBD2. The CDR3 contains 17 residues. V lost 7 bases to trimming and J lost 1 base; unmatched junction nucleotides: 15. Germline-derived CDR1 and CDR2 are MNHEY and SMNVEV (reference sequence). The CDR3, as DNA: TGTGCCAGCACCTCGTTAGGTAGCGGGATTGATTCCTACGAGCAGTACTTC. Protein: CASTSLGSGIDSYEQYF.

Ten or more counts support this clonotype. CDR3 nucleotides: TGCGCCAGCACACTCGGGGGGAGAGGCCTCTTCACAGATACGCAGTATTTT. This translates into CASTLGGRGLFTDTQYF. V usage is TRBV4-1 and J usage is TRBJ2-3; 7 nucleotides agree with TRBD2. The junction had 15 bases not matched to a gene; V was cut back by 7 bases and J by 2 bases. The CDR3 length is 17 residues. The V gene's germline CDR1 is MGHRA and CDR2 YSYEKL.

This clonotype was seen repeatedly, ten times or more. The rearrangement uses TRBV6-1 and TRBJ1-1, with D maybe TRBD1 (5 bases). Trimming shortened V by 5 bases and J by 0 bases, and 7 bases separated the two germline ends. Per germline, CDR1 MNHNS and CDR2 SASEGT. The CDR3 length is 13 residues. The CDR3 bases are TGTGCCAGCAGTACGACAGTGAACACTGAAGCTTTCTTT. Amino acid sequence: CASSTTVNTEAFF.

This clonotype was counted at least ten times. This sequence joins TRBV7-2 and TRBJ2-3; 8 bases are a match to TRBD2. J gave up 3 bases and V 3 bases, and 2 bases lay outside the gene matches. This CDR3 region has 14 residues. Germline V gives CDR1 SGHTA, CDR2 FQGNSA. CDR3: CASSFASGTDTQYF. The CDR3 nucleotides are TGTGCCAGCAGCTTTGCTAGCGGGACAGATACGCAGTATTTT.

This clonotype has ten or more counts. The genes are TRBV7-8 and TRBJ1-4; D is ambiguous. With 1 base removed from V and 0 bases from J, the gap between germline ends came to 15 bases. The CDR3 totals 18 residues. CDR1 SGHVS and CDR2 FQNEAQ come from the germline V gene. CDR3 bases: TGTGCCAGCAGCTTAGTACGCGGATTACTTGCAACTAATGAAAAACTGTTTTTT. This gives the protein CASSLVRGLLATNEKLFF.

This clonotype was found many times. The chain uses TRBV15 and TRBJ2-7; TRBD2 agrees at 7 bases. The germline CDR1 and CDR2 sequences are LNHNV and YYDKDF (reference sequence). This CDR3 region has 19 residues. The trim removed 1 base at V and 4 bases at J, leaving 19 bases unmatched. The CDR3 DNA reads TGTGCCACCAGCAGAGCCCCGGCGGTAGCGGGCTCTAAGCCATACGAGCAGTACTTC. Protein: CATSRAPAVAGSKPYEQYF. Looking up the rest from reference TRBV15 and TRBJ2-7 gives the full variable domain: DAMVIQNPRYQVTQFGKPVTLSCSQTLNHNVMYWYQQKSSQAPKLLFHYYDKDFNNEADTPDNFQSRRPNTSFCFLDIRSPGLGDTAMYLCATSRAPAVAGSKPYEQYFGPGTRLTVT.

Ten or more counts support this clonotype. V usage is TRBV12-3 or TRBV12-4 and J usage is TRBJ2-1; 11 bases map to TRBD2. With V trimmed by 1 base and J by 14 bases, 4 bases remained unmatched. This CDR3 comprises 13 residues. CDR3 sequence: CASSLVAGGPKFF. As DNA, the CDR3 is TGTGCCAGCAGTTTAGTAGCGGGGGGGCCGAAGTTCTTC.

This clonotype has just a few counts. The rearrangement uses TRBV6-5 and TRBJ2-7; D unclear. There are 14 residues in the CDR3. V was shortened by 2 bases and J by 1 base, with 9 bases between the two germline ends. Germline V gene lookup returns CDR1 MNHEY and CDR2 SVGAGI. The CDR3 DNA sequence: TGTGCCAGCAGTTACCGGACGACATCCTACGAGCAGTACTTC. This codes for CASSYRTTSYEQYF.